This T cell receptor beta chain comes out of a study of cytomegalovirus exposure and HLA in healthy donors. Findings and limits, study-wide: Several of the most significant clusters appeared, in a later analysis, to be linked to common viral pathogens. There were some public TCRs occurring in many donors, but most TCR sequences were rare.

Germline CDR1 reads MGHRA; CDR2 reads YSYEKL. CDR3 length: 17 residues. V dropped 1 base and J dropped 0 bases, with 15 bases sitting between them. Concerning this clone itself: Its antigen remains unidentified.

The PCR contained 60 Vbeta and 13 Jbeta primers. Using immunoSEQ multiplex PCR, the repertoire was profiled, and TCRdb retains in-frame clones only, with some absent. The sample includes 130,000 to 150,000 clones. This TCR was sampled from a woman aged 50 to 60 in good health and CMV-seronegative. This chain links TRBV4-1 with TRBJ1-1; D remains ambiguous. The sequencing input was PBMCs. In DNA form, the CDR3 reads TGCGCCAGCAGCCAAGGTCGAGTCGGCAGGATGAACACTGAAGCTTTCTTT. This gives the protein CASSQGRVGRMNTEAFF.